A single sample gave rise to the 15 T cell receptor beta chains below, sequenced in a study of spatial heterogeneity in lung cancer (dated by TCRdb to about 2019). The time point label, read with the paper, signifies: sample taken at primary tumor resection. TCR sequencing used whole RNA extracted from tumor and nontumor lung tissue, or from cryopreserved PBMC samples, without cell sorting. The receptor library was made with 5' RACE. TCRdb records NextSeq 500 as the sequencer. The public reads were run again by TCRdb, first through fastp at Q25 and then through MiXCR, and only productive beta chains were kept. Rows with a matching CDR3 protein are joined into one entry that keeps the most common DNA and genes. Present in this sample are roughly 100,000 distinct CDR3 sequences, under 9% of which were seen just once. The top ten hold around 7% of the sample. Sequenced here: PBMCs, sampled at surgery. These receptors all come from a male donor with early-stage non-small cell lung cancer.

The chain recombines TRBV7-9 with TRBJ1-3, with 10 bases identical to TRBD1. The CDR3 sequence is 17 residues long. After removal of 2 bases from V and 1 base from J, the junction contained 5 bases not matched to a gene. Per germline, CDR1 SEHNR and CDR2 FQNEAQ (reference sequence). CDR3 in DNA: TGTGCCAGCAGCTTACTACCGGGACAGGGGTCTGGAAACACCATATATTTT. Amino acid sequence: CASSLLPGQGSGNTIYF.

The chain has TRBV7-2 and TRBJ2-6; TRBD1 agrees at 8 bases. The CDR3 runs 18 residues. Germline V CDR1 and CDR2: SGHTA, FQGNSA. V shed 3 bases and J 1 base; nucleotides not matched to a gene: 8. The DNA of the CDR3 is TGTGCCAGCAGCTTTAAGGTGCAGGGGGCGTCTGGGGCCAACGTCCTGACTTTC. The encoded protein is CASSFKVQGASGANVLTF.

This rearrangement joins TRBV2 to TRBJ2-2, with 9 nucleotides matching TRBD1. The length of the CDR3 is 16 residues. V trimming: 8 bases; J trimming: 1 base; junction bases outside the gene matches: 8. Germline-derived CDR1 and CDR2 are SNHLY and FYNNEI. The CDR3 bases are TGTGCCAGCGGGGGGACAGGGATAATGAACACCGGGGAGCTGTTTTTT. Its translation: CASGGTGIMNTGELFF.

This rearrangement joins TRBV6-1 to TRBJ1-3; D may be TRBD1 (5 bases). CDR3 length: 13 amino acids. Trimming removed 5 bases from V and 4 bases from J, with 9 bases in between. Per the germline V gene, CDR1 is MNHNS and CDR2 is SASEGT. The CDR3 reads CASSLQGGNTIYF. The CDR3 DNA follows: TGTGCCAGCAGTCTCCAGGGAGGAAACACCATATATTTT.

This clonotype has only a few counts. Here the CDR3 DNA reads TGTGCCAGCAGCCCCCAGGGACTAGCGGGACCGTATTTT. Residues: CASSPQGLAGPYF. The V call is TRBV7-9, the J call TRBJ2-3, with 13 bases aligning to TRBD2. The germline gives CDR1 SEHNR, CDR2 FQNEAQ (reference sequence). The CDR3 contains 13 residues. Trimming took 5 bases from V and 14 from J; bases not matched to a gene: 7.

This clonotype has ten or more counts. The rearrangement joins TRBV18 to TRBJ1-5; D is unclear. The CDR3 is 17 amino acids. Germline lookup yields CDR1 KGHSH and CDR2 LQKENI. V lost 1 base and J 2 bases, leaving 15 bases between the germline ends. The CDR3 region is CASSPRREDRGNQPQHF. In nucleotides, the CDR3 is TGTGCCAGCTCACCACGCCGGGAGGATCGGGGCAATCAGCCCCAGCATTTT.

This clonotype was observed at least ten times. The chain is built from TRBV9 and TRBJ2-1, with D uncertain. V shed 0 bases and J shed 4 bases, with 8 bases lying between them. Germline CDR1 and CDR2: SGDLS and YYNGEE. The CDR3 runs 14 residues. The CDR3 region is CASSVDGSYNEQFF. CDR3 bases: TGTGCCAGCAGCGTAGACGGTTCGTACAATGAGCAGTTCTTC. The variable domain in full, completed from reference TRBV9 and TRBJ2-1, reads DSGVTQTPKHLITATGQRVTLRCSPRSGDLSVYWYQQSLDQGLQFLIQYYNGEERAKGNILERFSAQQFPDLHSELNLSSLELGDSALYFCASSVDGSYNEQFFGPGTRLTVL.

The table lists this clonotype with a few counts. The chain has TRBV3-1 and TRBJ1-1; possibly TRBD1 for D (6 bases). V shed 6 bases and J shed 11 bases, with 19 bases lying between them. This CDR3 spans 13 amino acids. In germline, CDR1 is LGHDT, CDR2 YNNKEL (reference sequence). As DNA, the CDR3 is TGTGCCAGCAGACCGAAGACAGGACCCTGGGCTTTCTTT. This encodes CASRPKTGPWAFF.

The gene calls are TRBV20-1 and TRBJ1-5; D may be TRBD1 (6 bases). Trimming removed 6 bases from V and 1 base from J, with 10 bases in between. This CDR3 comprises 13 residues. Germline CDR1 is DFQATT and CDR2 is SNEGSKA (reference sequence). Here the CDR3 reads CSAERGSNQPQHF. In DNA, the CDR3 is TGCAGTGCCGAGAGGGGGAGCAATCAGCCCCAGCATTTT.

This clonotype was counted many times. V is TRBV4-3 and J is TRBJ2-4, with TRBD2 identical over 10 bases. CDR3 length: 15 residues. The ends lost 1 base at V and 9 bases at J; junction bases unmatched: 6. The germline CDR1 and CDR2 sequences are LGHNA and YSLEER. CDR3 protein: CASSQAWTSGIIQYF. The CDR3 region has the DNA TGCGCCAGCAGCCAAGCCTGGACTAGCGGTATCATTCAGTACTTC.

This clonotype was observed at least ten times. V usage is TRBV7-2 and J usage is TRBJ2-5, with 9 bases that match TRBD2. With V trimmed by 7 bases and J by 2 bases, 5 bases remained unmatched. From germline, CDR1 is SGHTA and CDR2 FQGNSA. The CDR3 covers 14 residues. The CDR3, as DNA: TGTGCCAGCAACCGACTAGCGGTACAAGAGACCCAGTACTTC. This gives the protein CASNRLAVQETQYF.

The chain combines TRBV12-3 or TRBV12-4 with TRBJ1-6; D might be TRBD1 (6 bases). V was shortened by 4 bases and J by 10 bases, with 11 bases between the two germline ends. This CDR3 region has 13 residues. The CDR3 DNA is TGTGCCAGCAGTTACAGGGTAATCTCACCCCTCCACTTT. Protein: CASSYRVISPLHF.

The table lists this clonotype with many counts. The rearrangement joins TRBV20-1 to TRBJ2-7; no firm D call. V was trimmed by 1 base and J by 0 bases, leaving 7 bases between them. Germline V gives CDR1 DFQATT, CDR2 SNEGSKA (reference sequence). CDR3 length equals 13 residues. Written as DNA, the CDR3 is TGCAGTGCTAGAGGGCAGTACTCCTACGAGCAGTACTTC. It encodes CSARGQYSYEQYF.

The chain uses TRBV5-4 and TRBJ2-1; 15 nucleotides agree with TRBD2. CDR1 is SGHNT and CDR2 is YYREEE in the germline V gene (reference sequence). V lost 6 bases and J lost 1; bases outside the gene matches: 5. This CDR3 has 17 amino acids. The CDR3 DNA reads as TGTGCCAGCAACTCAGGGACTAGCGGGAGGTCCTACAATGAGCAGTTCTTC. Translating it yields CASNSGTSGRSYNEQFF.

The gene calls are TRBV5-6 and TRBJ2-7, with 8 bases aligning to TRBD2. Germline assignment: CDR1 SGHDT and CDR2 YYEEEE. Trimming removed 5 bases from V and 1 base from J; junction bases left unmatched: 8. The CDR3 runs 15 residues. The CDR3: CASSLSGTPSYEQYF. The CDR3 nucleotides are TGTGCCAGCAGTCTTAGCGGGACACCTTCCTACGAGCAGTACTTC.